The next 18 T cell receptor beta chains were all read from a single sample in a study of vaccination effects on CD4 cells after COVID-19. Only in-frame clones appear in the TCRdb table, and some are missing; sequencing was by immunoSEQ multiplex PCR. In the table there are 50,000 to 65,000 clones, 65% to 90% of which are singletons. Antigen-specific CD4+ T cells were first expanded with viral peptide pools by the ViraFEST assay and only then sequenced. Following culture for ten to eleven days, CD4+ T cells were isolated. Antigens for these TCRs are unknown. This sample comprised CD4+ T cells from PBMCs cultured with HCoV-229E spike peptides, obtained before COVID-19 vaccination. These receptors originate from a human donor who received a COVID-19 vaccine.

This clone was observed a handful of times. This rearrangement joins TRBV2 to TRBJ1-4; D may be TRBD1 (6 bases). The germline V gene has CDR1 SNHLY and CDR2 FYNNEI. The V gene lost 6 bases and the J gene lost 8 bases, with 16 bases spanning the gap. This CDR3 region has 14 residues. CDR3 in amino acids: CASSGQSPEEKLFF. The CDR3 DNA reads as TGTGCCAGCAGCGGACAGTCGCCAGAGGAAAAACTGTTTTTT.

The V call is TRBV28, the J call TRBJ1-5, with a tentative D call TRBD1 (5 bases). Trimming left V 7 bases short and J 2 bases short, with 9 bases between. The CDR3 contains 13 residues. CDR1 MDHEN and CDR2 SYDVKM come from the germline V gene. CDR3 loop: CASIWGGNQPQHF. CDR3 coding DNA: TGTGCCAGCATCTGGGGGGGCAATCAGCCCCAGCATTTT.

In this sample, this clone turned up a few times. The rearrangement joins TRBV10-3 to TRBJ1-2, with D uncertain. Trimming removed 4 bases at V and 3 bases at J, with 24 bases between. The CDR3 sequence is 18 residues long. The germline CDR1 and CDR2 sequences are ENHRY and SYGVKD. The CDR3 nucleotides are TGTGCCATCAGTGGGGCCCGGGCACAGTTGGTCTATGACTATGGCTACACCTTC. Translation: CAISGARAQLVYDYGYTF.

This chain links TRBV29-1 with TRBJ2-1; no definite D call. The V end lost 6 bases, the J end lost 0 bases, and 12 bases lay between the germline ends. This CDR3 region has 14 residues. Germline V gene lookup returns CDR1 SQVTM and CDR2 ANQGSEA. This CDR3 is CSVTDPDSYNEQFF. The CDR3 region has the DNA TGCAGCGTAACGGACCCTGACTCCTACAATGAGCAGTTCTTC.

The rearrangement uses TRBV30 and TRBJ2-7; 7 nucleotides line up with TRBD1. V gave up 2 bases and J gave up 6 bases; unmatched junction bases: 13. Germline V gives CDR1 GTSNPN, CDR2 SVGIG (reference sequence). The CDR3 covers 15 residues. CDR3 residues: CAWSPPGTVLGEQYV. CDR3 sequence (DNA): TGTGCCTGGAGTCCCCCCGGGACAGTCCTCGGCGAGCAGTACGTC.

The CDR3 DNA reads as TGTGCCACCAGCGACTATTATGGCTACACCTTC. Translating it yields CATSDYYGYTF. The chain couples TRBV24-1 to TRBJ1-2; D is uncertain. The CDR3 spans 11 residues. Germline V CDR1 and CDR2: KGHDR, SFDVKD. The germline V and J ends were trimmed by 7 bases and 5 bases, with 7 bases remaining between them.

This clone was picked up a small number of times. This chain joins TRBV5-5 and TRBJ2-3; 11 bases line up with TRBD2. Per the germline V gene, CDR1 is SGHKS and CDR2 is YYEKEE (reference sequence). The junction had 9 bases not matched to a gene; V was cut back by 5 bases and J by 1 base. CDR3 length: 17 residues. In nucleotides, the CDR3 is TGTGCCAGCAGTCTTAACCTAGCGGGGGGTCGCACAGATACGCAGTATTTT. Encoded protein: CASSLNLAGGRTDTQYF.

The V and J genes are TRBV29-1 and TRBJ2-5; TRBD2 aligns across 16 bases. V lost 6 bases and J lost 5; bases outside the gene matches: 6. CDR3 size: 15 residues. CDR1 and CDR2 from the germline V gene are SQVTM and ANQGSEA. For the CDR3, the DNA is TGCAGCGTGGGGACTAGCGGGGGGGCGGAGGAGACCCAGTACTTC. Its protein is CSVGTSGGAEETQYF.

The chain is built from TRBV5-4 and TRBJ1-2, with 8 positions matching TRBD1. The CDR3 sequence is 13 residues long. The ends lost 7 bases at V and 5 bases at J; junction bases unmatched: 7. CDR1 and CDR2 (germline): SGHNT, YYREEE (reference sequence). This chain's CDR3 is CASGLTGAYGYTF. The CDR3 DNA reads TGTGCCAGCGGATTGACAGGGGCTTATGGCTACACCTTC.

The rearrangement uses TRBV19 and TRBJ2-7; 9 nucleotides agree with TRBD2. Per the germline V gene, CDR1 is LNHDA and CDR2 is SQIVND (reference sequence). There are 15 residues in the CDR3. V gave up 4 bases and J gave up 2 bases; unmatched junction bases: 6. CDR3 nucleotide sequence: TGTGCCAGTAGTAAGACTAGCGGTCCTCCCTACGAGCAGTACGTC. Protein sequence: CASSKTSGPPYEQYV.

The chain is built from TRBV6-5 and TRBJ1-4; perhaps TRBD1 as D (6 bases). The CDR3 is made up of 14 amino acids. V lost 6 bases, J lost 7 bases, and 15 bases lay in between. In germline, CDR1 is MNHEY, CDR2 SVGAGI. In DNA form, the CDR3 reads TGTGCCAGCAGGTCCCAGGGGAGGCGTGAAAAACTGTTTTTT. It encodes CASRSQGRREKLFF.

The chain has TRBV5-4 and TRBJ1-1, with TRBD1 matching 8 bases. This CDR3 is built from 14 residues. Trimming took 3 bases from V and 5 from J; bases not matched to a gene: 6. In germline, CDR1 is SGHNT, CDR2 YYREEE (reference sequence). The DNA for the CDR3 is TGTGCCAGCAGCTCCGGACAGGGTAGGACTGAAGCTTTCTTT. Protein sequence: CASSSGQGRTEAFF.

Here the CDR3 DNA reads TGTGCAAGTCGCTTCTCCTTCCTCGGGACAGGGGGCATCTACGAGCAGTACGTC. Its protein product is CASRFSFLGTGGIYEQYV. The chain is built from TRBV12-2 and TRBJ2-7; the table names TRBD1, a call not compared with the DNA. TRBV12-2 is a pseudogene locus. The CDR3 sequence is 18 residues long.

This clone was picked up a small number of times. J is TRBJ1-6 and V is TRBV10-1; D unclear. Germline V gene lookup returns CDR1 WNHNN and CDR2 SYGVQD (reference sequence). This CDR3 comprises 14 residues. V shed 6 bases and J shed 7 bases, with 13 bases lying between them. Written as DNA, the CDR3 is TGCGCCAGCAGCCTCAGGACGGTGAATTCACCCCTCCACTTT. It codes for CASSLRTVNSPLHF.

There are a few counts of this clone. V usage is TRBV27 and J usage is TRBJ1-6; D not certain. CDR1 and CDR2 from the germline V gene are MNHEY and SMNVEV (reference sequence). This CDR3 has 13 amino acids. V was clipped by 0 bases and J by 7 bases, with 4 bases between them. In DNA, the CDR3 is TGTGCCAGCAGTTTATCCTTCAATTCACCCCTCCACTTT. The encoded protein is CASSLSFNSPLHF.

The rearrangement links TRBV12-3 or TRBV12-4 to TRBJ2-2, with D perhaps TRBD2 (6 bases). This CDR3 comprises 11 residues. Trimming removed 6 bases from V and 8 bases from J, with 7 bases in between. The CDR3 DNA sequence: TGTGCCAGCAGGGAGGGGGGGGAGCTGTTTTTT. Translation: CASREGGELFF.

The J gene is TRBJ2-2, the V gene TRBV11-3; either TRBD1 or TRBD2 may supply D (5 bases each). Germline V lookup: CDR1 SGHNT, CDR2 YENEEA. V gave up 4 bases and J gave up 3 bases, with 9 bases separating them. There are 14 residues in the CDR3. In nucleotides, the CDR3 is TGTGCCAGCAGCTCGGGACCGTACACCGGGGAGCTGTTTTTT. Translated: CASSSGPYTGELFF.

V and J are TRBV7-7 and TRBJ2-1; D remains unclear. CDR1 SSHAT and CDR2 FNYEAQ come from the germline V gene (reference sequence). V was clipped by 1 base and J by 10 bases, with 11 bases between them. The CDR3 length is 13 residues. The CDR3 here is CASSLGGSGEQFF. CDR3 DNA sequence: TGTGCCAGCAGCTTAGGGGGTTCAGGAGAGCAGTTCTTC.